The next 29 T cell receptor beta chains were all read from a single sample in a study of Tregs in tolerant kidney transplant recipients (dated by TCRdb to between 2018 and 2020). Libraries were made using the immunoSEQ multiplex PCR assay. The clones in this table, taken by TCRdb from immuneACCESS, are in-frame only. Not every clone is retained; where verified, under half of the shortfall comes from an unresolved V gene, and the cause of the rest is unknown. For this sample there are approximately 90,000 clones; approximately 92% appear just once. The leading ten clones occupy about 4.9% of the sample. Sequencing input: CD8+ T cells from blood. The origin of the receptors is a human donor in good health.

The chain carries TRBV27 and TRBJ2-1, with TRBD2 matching over 7 bases. The germline V gene has CDR1 MNHEY and CDR2 SMNVEV (reference sequence). CDR3 length: 15 residues. V was pared by 7 bases and J by 7 bases, with 13 bases of the junction left unmatched. The CDR3 is CASIIKRGQWNEQFF. The DNA for the CDR3 is TGTGCCAGCATCATAAAGCGGGGTCAATGGAATGAGCAGTTCTTC.

The sample holds one count of this clone. V is TRBV10-1 and J is TRBJ2-2; no clear D. The V end was cut by 2 bases, the J end by 5 bases, with 6 bases between. CDR3 length equals 13 residues. Germline V gene data show CDR1 as WNHNN and CDR2 as SYGVQD (reference sequence). In DNA form, the CDR3 reads TGCGCCAGCAGTGAGGTGCCTACCGGGGAGCTGTTTTTT. This translates into CASSEVPTGELFF.

CDR3 DNA: TGTGCCAGCAGCGTGACAGGGTCGGGATTGAACACTGAAGCTTTCTTT. It is translated as CASSVTGSGLNTEAFF. The gene calls are TRBV27 and TRBJ1-1, with 7 positions matching TRBD1. The CDR3 contains 16 residues. CDR1 is MNHEY and CDR2 is SMNVEV in the germline V gene (reference sequence). With V trimmed by 6 bases and J by 0 bases, 10 bases remained unmatched.

The genes are TRBV6-5 and TRBJ1-1; D gene uncertain. Germline values: CDR1 MNHEY, CDR2 SVGAGI. Trimming shortened V by 5 bases and J by 8 bases, and 15 bases separated the two germline ends. The CDR3 has 13 amino acids. CDR3 protein: CASSPLVLTEAFF. The CDR3 coding sequence is TGTGCCAGCAGTCCCTTGGTTCTGACGGAAGCTTTCTTT.

V gene TRBV2 combines with J gene TRBJ1-4; the match to TRBD1 covers 7 bases. The CDR3 has 14 residues. V dropped 4 bases and J dropped 5; count of bases not matched to a gene: 4. Per germline, CDR1 SNHLY and CDR2 FYNNEI. CDR3 nucleotide sequence: TGTGCCAGCAGTGCGGGACAGATGAATGAAAAACTGTTTTTT. It codes for CASSAGQMNEKLFF. Complete variable domain (other parts from reference TRBV2 and TRBJ1-4): EPEVTQTPSHQVTQMGQEVILRCVPISNHLYFYWYRQILGQKVEFLVSFYNNEISEKSEIFDDQFSVERPDGSNFTLKIRSTKLEDSAMYFCASSAGQMNEKLFFGSGTQLSVL.

The chain couples TRBV6-1 to TRBJ2-1; D might be TRBD2 (5 bases). This CDR3 is 15 amino acids long. Germline V CDR1 and CDR2: MNHNS, SASEGT. V was clipped by 2 bases and J by 5 bases, with 13 bases between them. The CDR3 loop is CASSEKRESDNEQFF. In DNA, the CDR3 is TGTGCCAGCAGTGAAAAACGGGAAAGCGACAATGAGCAGTTCTTC.

V is TRBV27 and J is TRBJ2-1; 8 bases line up with TRBD1. The CDR3 contains 14 residues. The germline V gene has CDR1 MNHEY and CDR2 SMNVEV (reference sequence). DNA of the CDR3: TGTGCGAGCGCGGCCAGGGGGCATGTGAATGAGCAGTTCTTC. It yields the protein CASAARGHVNEQFF.

The V call is TRBV29-1, the J call TRBJ1-2; maybe TRBD1 (5 bases). The CDR3 loop spans 11 amino acids. Trimming removed 4 bases from V and 10 bases from J, with 13 bases in between. CDR1 and CDR2 (germline): SQVTM, ANQGSEA. CDR3 nucleotide sequence: TGCAGCGTTGGGCTGGGGGGACTCTACACCTTC. Its translation: CSVGLGGLYTF.

This chain links TRBV13 with TRBJ1-6; D not resolved. Between the trimmed V and J ends, which lost 2 bases and 0 bases, there was a span of 11 bases. The CDR3 totals 17 residues. The germline V gene encodes CDR1 PRHDT and CDR2 FYEKMQ (reference sequence). CDR3: CASSLRRESSYNSPLHF. The CDR3 DNA reads TGTGCCAGCAGCTTAAGGAGGGAAAGCTCCTATAATTCACCCCTCCACTTT.

This clone was recorded once. The J gene is TRBJ1-1, the V gene TRBV15, with 7 bases that match TRBD1. The V gene's germline CDR1 is LNHNV and CDR2 YYDKDF (reference sequence). The CDR3 is made up of 15 amino acids. The V segment lost 3 bases and the J segment 3 bases; nucleotides outside the gene matches: 7. CDR3 region: CATSSRTGRYTEAFF. For the CDR3, the DNA is TGTGCCACCAGCAGCAGGACAGGAAGGTACACTGAAGCTTTCTTT.

Only a few counts were recorded for this clone. The J gene is TRBJ1-2, the V gene TRBV9; no clear D gene. The CDR3 totals 13 residues. Trimming took 0 bases from V and 7 from J, leaving 10 bases between them. Germline V gene data show CDR1 as SGDLS and CDR2 as YYNGEE. CDR3 loop: CASSVAGSVGYTF. The CDR3 DNA reads as TGTGCCAGCAGCGTAGCGGGTAGTGTTGGCTACACCTTC.

The rearrangement links TRBV5-4 to TRBJ2-5; 9 bases align to TRBD1. Germline V lookup: CDR1 SGHNT, CDR2 YYREEE (reference sequence). The V and J ends lost 5 bases and 5 bases, in that order; junction bases with no gene match: 10. This CDR3 region has 15 residues. The chain's CDR3 is CASRSDRGRLETQYF. CDR3 in DNA: TGTGCCAGCAGGTCGGACAGGGGAAGACTGGAGACCCAGTACTTC.

DNA of the CDR3: TGCAGCGTTGGATGGGGCACCCAATCCTACGAGCAGTACTTC. Amino acid sequence: CSVGWGTQSYEQYF. This chain uses TRBV29-1 with TRBJ2-7, with D possibly matching TRBD1 (5 bases). The ends were cut back, 4 bases at V and 1 base at J, with 14 bases in the middle. The CDR3 loop spans 14 amino acids. Germline CDR1 SQVTM, CDR2 ANQGSEA.

This sequence joins TRBV4-1 and TRBJ2-7, with TRBD2 identical over 12 bases. Unmatched junction bases numbered 4, after V lost 4 bases and J lost 6 bases. There are 14 residues in the CDR3. The germline V gene has CDR1 MGHRA and CDR2 YSYEKL. Here the CDR3 reads CASSPGLAGLEQYF. The CDR3 nucleotides are TGCGCCAGCAGCCCCGGACTAGCGGGGCTCGAGCAGTACTTC.

The chain combines TRBV9 with TRBJ2-2, with TRBD2 matching 9 bases. Germline CDR1 reads SGDLS; CDR2 reads YYNGEE. The CDR3 is 16 residues long. Losses at the gene ends were 3 bases for V and 7 bases for J; bases not matched to a gene: 10. CDR3 in amino acids: CASSGQREVARGELFF. In DNA, the CDR3 is TGTGCCAGCAGCGGACAGCGGGAGGTGGCGCGCGGGGAGCTGTTTTTT.

This chain connects TRBV5-1 to TRBJ2-5; TRBD2 is a possible D gene (5 bases). CDR3 length: 15 residues. Germline lookup yields CDR1 SGHRS and CDR2 YFSETQ. Trimming pared 4 bases from V and 3 bases from J, leaving 16 bases between. The CDR3 DNA sequence: TGCGCCAGCAGCCGTCTAAGATGGGGAGAAGAGACCCAGTACTTC. Its translation is CASSRLRWGEETQYF.

The V gene is TRBV6-1, the J gene TRBJ1-2; D is possibly TRBD1 (5 bases). The V gene's germline CDR1 is MNHNS and CDR2 SASEGT. The CDR3 spans 12 residues. Trimming pared 8 bases from V and 4 bases from J, leaving 11 bases between. The CDR3 reads CASSLGGYGYTF. The CDR3 DNA follows: TGTGCCAGCTCCCTCGGGGGCTATGGCTACACCTTC.

This chain joins TRBV7-9 and TRBJ2-5; the D call may be TRBD1 or TRBD2 (7 bases each). Trimming removed 2 bases at V and 4 bases at J, with 20 bases between. CDR3 size: 17 residues. Germline CDR1 and CDR2: SEHNR and FQNEAQ (reference sequence). The CDR3 protein is CASSLPSAGEGAETQYF. The CDR3, as DNA: TGTGCCAGCAGCTTACCTAGCGCGGGAGAGGGGGCAGAGACCCAGTACTTC.

The rearrangement links TRBV5-5 to TRBJ2-2; D uncertain. V was clipped by 5 bases and J by 8 bases, with 10 bases between them. Germline CDR1 SGHKS, CDR2 YYEKEE (reference sequence). This CDR3 spans 12 amino acids. For the CDR3, the DNA is TGTGCCAGCAGACTTAGCATGGGGGAGCTGTTTTTT. The encoded protein is CASRLSMGELFF. Filled out from reference TRBV5-5 and TRBJ2-2, the complete variable domain reads DAGVTQSPTHLIKTRGQQVTLRCSPISGHKSVSWYQQVLGQGPQFIFQYYEKEERGRGNFPDRFSARQFPNYSSELNVNALLLGDSALYLCASRLSMGELFFGEGSRLTVL.

The V gene is TRBV7-9, the J gene TRBJ2-7, with D maybe TRBD2 (5 bases). The CDR3 is 15 residues long. Germline V CDR1 and CDR2: SEHNR, FQNEAQ (reference sequence). Trimming pared 4 bases from V and 5 bases from J, leaving 18 bases between. CDR3 nucleotide sequence: TGTGCCAGCAGCTCTGGCTACGGGGTTTCAAACGAGCAGTACTTC. Translated: CASSSGYGVSNEQYF.

The chain combines TRBV12-5 with TRBJ2-5; the D gene could be TRBD1 or TRBD2 (5 bases each). Trimming shortened V by 6 bases and J by 1 base, and 12 bases separated the two germline ends. The germline V gene has CDR1 LGHNT and CDR2 FRNRAP. This CDR3 comprises 14 residues. This chain's CDR3 is CASGGPGPQETQYF. The CDR3, as DNA: TGTGCTAGTGGGGGGCCGGGACCCCAAGAGACCCAGTACTTC.

The rearrangement links TRBV29-1 to TRBJ2-1; TRBD1 agrees at 9 bases. Germline values: CDR1 SQVTM, CDR2 ANQGSEA. V lost 6 bases and J lost 4; bases outside the gene matches: 7. This CDR3 contains 14 residues. The CDR3 region has the DNA TGCAGCGTACCCGGGACAGGGCGATACAATGAGCAGTTCTTC. Protein sequence: CSVPGTGRYNEQFF.

The chain uses TRBV6-1 and TRBJ2-6; D remains unclear. The germline CDR1 and CDR2 sequences are MNHNS and SASEGT. Trimming removed 3 bases from V and 0 bases from J, with 6 bases in between. This CDR3 region has 15 residues. CDR3 in amino acids: CASSDSSSGANVLTF. In nucleotides, the CDR3 is TGTGCCAGCAGTGACTCCAGCTCTGGGGCCAACGTCCTGACTTTC.

Here the CDR3 reads CASSLSRADTQYF. The DNA for the CDR3 is TGTGCCAGCAGTTTATCCCGGGCAGATACGCAGTATTTT. The chain carries TRBV27 and TRBJ2-3; no firm D call. The CDR3 totals 13 residues. Germline CDR1 and CDR2: MNHEY and SMNVEV (reference sequence). V was trimmed by 0 bases and J by 4 bases, leaving 5 bases between them.

The chain employs TRBV27 and TRBJ2-7, with a weak D call TRBD2 (6 bases). Trimming took off 4 bases at V and 3 bases at J, with 10 bases between the two ends. Per germline, CDR1 MNHEY and CDR2 SMNVEV (reference sequence). The CDR3 extends over 13 amino acids. In DNA form, the CDR3 reads TGTGCCAGCAGTTCGGTGGGAGGCTACGAGCAGTACTTC. Protein product: CASSSVGGYEQYF.

The V call is TRBV5-4, the J call TRBJ2-2, with D unresolved. The CDR3 is made up of 14 amino acids. Between the trimmed V and J ends, which lost 0 bases and 1 base, there was a span of 4 bases. From germline, CDR1 is SGHNT and CDR2 YYREEE (reference sequence). The CDR3 DNA reads as TGTGCCAGCAGCTTGGTACTGAACACCGGGGAGCTGTTTTTT. It translates to CASSLVLNTGELFF. The variable domain in full, completed from reference TRBV5-4 and TRBJ2-2, reads ETGVTQSPTHLIKTRGQQVTLRCSSQSGHNTVSWYQQALGQGPQFIFQYYREEENGRGNFPPRFSGLQFPNYSSELNVNALELDDSALYLCASSLVLNTGELFFGEGSRLTVL.

The gene calls are TRBV2 and TRBJ2-7, with 12 bases fitting TRBD2. The junction had 4 bases not matched to a gene; V was cut back by 4 bases and J by 6 bases. Germline CDR1 is SNHLY and CDR2 is FYNNEI. The CDR3 is 14 residues long. In DNA form, the CDR3 reads TGTGCCAGCAGTGTTCCTAGCGGGAGGGTCGAGCAGTACTTC. Residues: CASSVPSGRVEQYF.

The chain combines TRBV2 with TRBJ2-3; unclear D gene. CDR1 and CDR2 from the germline V gene are SNHLY and FYNNEI. This CDR3 is 14 amino acids long. The V gene lost 4 bases and the J gene lost 2 bases, with 10 bases spanning the gap. CDR3: CASSGGPNTDTQYF. DNA of the CDR3: TGTGCCAGCAGTGGTGGACCTAACACAGATACGCAGTATTTT.

This chain joins TRBV11-2 and TRBJ2-7; D not resolved. V lost 0 bases to trimming and J lost 2 bases, with 14 bases between them. Germline V gives CDR1 SGHAT, CDR2 FQNNGV. The CDR3 has 16 residues. The CDR3 protein is CASSLDFAWEAYEQYF. The CDR3 nucleotides read TGTGCCAGCAGCTTAGATTTCGCGTGGGAAGCCTACGAGCAGTACTTC.